The 20 T cell receptor beta chains presented below share a single source sample, sequenced in a study of PD-1 blockade in classical Hodgkin lymphoma. Specified time point: cycle 4 day 1 (C4D1), after around six weeks of nivolumab. The patients all showed relapse after autologous stem cell transplantation, while their brentuximab vedotin exposure varied. Here immunoSEQ multiplex PCR was the method, and the copy in TCRdb shows in-frame clones only, minus some. This table holds approximately 93,000 clones, around 80% found once. Sequencing used peripheral blood mononuclear cells (PBMCs), obtained before the fourth cycle of nivolumab. The receptor source for this set is a human donor with classical Hodgkin lymphoma.

The chain links TRBV19 to TRBJ2-4; possible D gene TRBD2, 6 bases. Germline V lookup: CDR1 LNHDA, CDR2 SQIVND (reference sequence). With 1 base removed from V and 0 bases from J, the gap between germline ends came to 16 bases. The CDR3 loop spans 18 amino acids. This CDR3 reads CASSIGGWQGLAKNIQYF. The DNA of the CDR3 is TGTGCCAGTAGTATAGGGGGTTGGCAGGGACTAGCCAAAAACATTCAGTACTTC.

The chain recombines TRBV6-5 with TRBJ1-4, with 8 positions matching TRBD1. With 10 bases clipped from V and 6 bases from J, the junction kept 4 bases outside the gene matches. Germline assignment: CDR1 MNHEY and CDR2 SVGAGI. CDR3 length: 12 residues. The CDR3 nucleotides read TGTGCCACCCAGACAGGGGATGAAAAACTGTTTTTT. Translation gives CATQTGDEKLFF.

The gene calls are TRBV13 and TRBJ2-7, with 9 bases that match TRBD1. Germline lookup yields CDR1 PRHDT and CDR2 FYEKMQ (reference sequence). Trimming at V came to 3 bases and at J to 3 bases, leaving 6 bases not matched to a gene. CDR3 length: 15 residues. For the CDR3, the DNA is TGTGCCAGCAGCTTTGGGACAGGGCCCTTCTACGAGCAGTACTTC. It specifies CASSFGTGPFYEQYF.

The chain recombines TRBV7-2 with TRBJ2-5; 7 nucleotides match TRBD1. The CDR3 loop spans 14 amino acids. Looked up from germline, CDR1 is SGHTA and CDR2 is FQGNSA. Trimming at V came to 3 bases and at J to 5 bases, leaving 6 bases not matched to a gene. CDR3 DNA: TGTGCCAGCAGCTTTGCAGGGGGATACGAGACCCAGTACTTC. This translates into CASSFAGGYETQYF.

V is TRBV21-1 and J is TRBJ1-2. TRBV21-1 is classified as a pseudogene. This CDR3 has 15 residues. The CDR3 DNA reads as TGTGCCAGCAGCAAAGCCCCTACACCAAACTATGGCTACACCTTC. Its translation is CASSKAPTPNYGYTF.

This rearrangement joins TRBV27 to TRBJ2-1; the match to TRBD2 covers 12 bases. This CDR3 is built from 18 residues. Trimming cost V 2 bases and J 0 bases; bases outside gene matches: 5. Germline CDR1 and CDR2: MNHEY and SMNVEV (reference sequence). The CDR3 region has the DNA TGTGCCAGCAGTTTACTAGCGGGAGGGTCATACTCCTACAATGAGCAGTTCTTC. Protein sequence: CASSLLAGGSYSYNEQFF.

CDR3 protein: CASSPSRGQGWETQYF. The CDR3 nucleotides read TGTGCCAGTAGTCCATCCAGGGGACAGGGGTGGGAGACCCAGTACTTC. The chain links TRBV19 to TRBJ2-5; TRBD1 matches at 10 bases. The CDR3 contains 16 residues. The V gene's germline CDR1 is LNHDA and CDR2 SQIVND (reference sequence). With 5 bases clipped from V and 5 bases from J, the junction kept 11 bases outside the gene matches. The whole variable domain, filled in from reference TRBV19 and TRBJ2-5, reads DGGITQSPKYLFRKEGQNVTLSCEQNLNHDAMYWYRQDPGQGLRLIYYSQIVNDFQKGDIAEGYSVSREKKESFPLTVTSAQKNPTAFYLCASSPSRGQGWETQYFGPGTRLLVL.

This clone was found once. The J gene is TRBJ1-1, the V gene TRBV11-2, with D hard to call. Trimming pared 1 base from V and 7 bases from J, leaving 10 bases between. The CDR3 contains 13 residues. Germline CDR1 SGHAT, CDR2 FQNNGV. The CDR3 sequence is CASSLARTGEAFF. The CDR3 DNA reads TGTGCCAGCAGCTTAGCTCGAACTGGTGAAGCTTTCTTT. The variable domain in full, with the rest retrieved from reference TRBV11-2 and TRBJ1-1, is EAGVAQSPRYKIIEKRQSVAFWCNPISGHATLYWYQQILGQGPKLLIQFQNNGVVDDSQLPKDRFSAERLKGVDSTLKIQPAKLEDSAVYLCASSLARTGEAFFGQGTRLTVV.

This clone has a handful of counts. The gene calls are TRBV27 and TRBJ1-1; no clear D. V lost 6 bases and J 5 bases, leaving 16 bases between the germline ends. The CDR3 loop spans 14 amino acids. Germline lookup yields CDR1 MNHEY and CDR2 SMNVEV (reference sequence). The CDR3, as DNA: TGTGCCAGCAGCATGGGCCTGGGGTGGACTGAAGCTTTCTTT. Translating it yields CASSMGLGWTEAFF.

The CDR3 spells CASSLAGVSGANVLTF. The CDR3 region has the DNA TGTGCCAGCAGCTTAGCGGGGGTCTCTGGGGCCAACGTCCTGACTTTC. The rearrangement uses TRBV11-1 and TRBJ2-6; D assignment may be TRBD1 or TRBD2 (5 bases each). The CDR3 has 16 amino acids. V was clipped by 0 bases and J by 0 bases, with 6 bases between them. CDR1 SGHAT and CDR2 FQDESV come from the germline V gene (reference sequence).

The chain recombines TRBV6-6 with TRBJ2-7; D is perhaps TRBD2 (6 bases). Germline lookup yields CDR1 MNHNY and CDR2 SVGAGI (reference sequence). V was cut by 2 bases and J by 6 bases, with 20 bases left in between. The CDR3 is made up of 16 amino acids. For the CDR3, the DNA is TGTGCCAGCAGTTACGTCCGGGGGAGCCGACCTGGCGAGCAGTACTTC. Translated: CASSYVRGSRPGEQYF.

The chain carries TRBV5-1 and TRBJ2-7; 9 bases match TRBD1. V shed 1 base and J 2 bases; nucleotides not matched to a gene: 7. This CDR3 has 16 amino acids. Germline CDR1 SGHRS, CDR2 YFSETQ. DNA for the CDR3: TGCGCCAGCAGCTTGACTCCGGGACAGGGAGCCTACGAGCAGTACTTC. Amino acids: CASSLTPGQGAYEQYF.

This chain links TRBV19 with TRBJ2-7; tentatively, D is TRBD2 (6 bases). Trimming stripped 3 bases from V and 3 bases from J, with 15 bases between. CDR3 length: 15 amino acids. Germline CDR1 and CDR2: LNHDA and SQIVND (reference sequence). This CDR3 is CASSMPGGTFYEQYF. In DNA, the CDR3 is TGTGCCAGTAGTATGCCCGGGGGTACCTTCTACGAGCAGTACTTC.

A few counts support this clone. The genes are TRBV14 and TRBJ2-5, with 9 bases aligning to TRBD1. This CDR3 region has 16 residues. The trim removed 2 bases at V and 1 base at J, leaving 5 bases unmatched. Germline assignment: CDR1 SGHDN and CDR2 FVKESK. The CDR3 is CASSQTPGQGQETQYF. CDR3 bases: TGTGCCAGCAGCCAAACTCCGGGACAGGGCCAAGAGACCCAGTACTTC.

The V call is TRBV9, the J call TRBJ2-5, with D maybe TRBD2 (5 bases). This CDR3 comprises 14 residues. Germline loops: CDR1 SGDLS, CDR2 YYNGEE. V lost 3 bases and J lost 4, with 13 bases in between. The CDR3 DNA reads as TGTGCCAGCAGCGCGGGGTACACGGCAGAGACCCAGTACTTC. Protein: CASSAGYTAETQYF.

The chain employs TRBV7-9 and TRBJ1-2, with 8 bases that match TRBD1. The junction had 4 bases not matched to a gene; V was cut back by 5 bases and J by 8 bases. CDR1 and CDR2 from the germline V gene are SEHNR and FQNEAQ (reference sequence). This CDR3 has 12 residues. CDR3 nucleotide sequence: TGTGCCAGCAGCCAGGGGGCGGAGGGCTACACCTTC. Translating gives CASSQGAEGYTF.

The chain is built from TRBV11-2 and TRBJ2-1; D may correspond to TRBD1 or TRBD2 (7 bases each). CDR3 length: 15 amino acids. Germline CDR1 SGHAT, CDR2 FQNNGV. With 4 bases removed from V and 2 bases from J, the gap between germline ends came to 12 bases. The chain's CDR3 is CASSSGGGPYNEQFF. The DNA for the CDR3 is TGTGCCAGCAGCTCAGGGGGGGGGCCCTACAATGAGCAGTTCTTC.

The chain combines TRBV7-3 with TRBJ2-7; 8 bases agree with TRBD1. V gave up 3 bases and J gave up 1 base; unmatched junction bases: 5. CDR1 SGHTA and CDR2 FQGTGA come from the germline V gene. The CDR3 is made up of 15 amino acids. The CDR3 DNA is TGTGCCAGCAGCTTGACAGGGGTATCGTCCTACGAGCAGTACTTC. This sequence encodes CASSLTGVSSYEQYF.

The chain employs TRBV12-5 and TRBJ2-1; 7 nucleotides match TRBD2. Germline V gene sequence: CDR1 LGHNT, CDR2 FRNRAP. The CDR3 has 18 amino acids. V shed 4 bases and J 0 bases; nucleotides not matched to a gene: 12. CDR3 nucleotides: TGTGCTAGTGGTTCGGGGTTCGTAGCGGGTAGCTCCTACAATGAGCAGTTCTTC. Translating it yields CASGSGFVAGSSYNEQFF.

V gene TRBV7-2 combines with J gene TRBJ1-5; perhaps TRBD1 as D (5 bases). The CDR3 totals 16 residues. The V and J ends lost 0 bases and 2 bases respectively, with 11 bases between them. CDR1 is SGHTA, CDR2 FQGNSA, per germline. CDR3 region: CASSLAWAGGNQPQHF. In DNA form, the CDR3 reads TGTGCCAGCAGCTTAGCGTGGGCGGGGGGCAATCAGCCCCAGCATTTT.